This TCR beta chain was found in a study of blood T cell repertoires in COVID-19. The assay was immunoSEQ multiplex PCR, and TCRdb's table has in-frame clones only and misses some. The profile shows some 33,000 clones, about nine tenths of them singletons. This receptor was obtained from a man aged 55-75 years with acute or convalescent COVID-19. Sequenced material: peripheral blood.

The DNA of the CDR3 is TGTGCCAGCAGTTTAGGGCTCGGCCAGGGGGCGCGAAACACCATATATTTT. Amino acid sequence: CASSLGLGQGARNTIYF. This chain links TRBV28 with TRBJ1-3; 8 bases map to TRBD1. Germline CDR1 is MDHEN and CDR2 is SYDVKM. V shed 2 bases, J shed 5 bases, and the junction held 11 bases outside the gene matches. CDR3 size: 17 residues. The whole variable domain, remainder taken from reference TRBV28 and TRBJ1-3, is DVKVTQSSRYLVKRTGEKVFLECVQDMDHENMFWYRQDPGLGLRLIYFSYDVKMKEKGDIPEGYSVSREKKERFSLILESASTNQTSMYLCASSLGLGQGARNTIYFGEGSWLTVV.